The 26 T cell receptor beta chains below all came from one sample that was sequenced in a study of T-cell reconstitution after alpha-beta-depleted transplantation in children. Researchers prepared the TCRbeta library using unique molecular identifiers, the study reports. TCRdb used MiXCR to reprocess the PCR reads, holding one entry per CDR3 protein. The sample holds 450,000 to 550,000 distinct CDR3 sequences, over 9.5% seen once. This specimen consisted of PBMCs, mostly from graft donor cells, obtained 180 days after TCRalphabeta/CD19-depleted stem cell transplant. The receptor source for this set is a female patient aged 2 to 10 who had a stem cell transplant for aplastic anemia, so the T cells may come from the graft donor.

The rearrangement uses TRBV11-3 and TRBJ2-3; 7 nucleotides agree with TRBD2. The junction had 6 bases not matched to a gene; V was cut back by 3 bases and J by 6 bases. Germline lookup yields CDR1 SGHNT and CDR2 YENEEA. The CDR3 length is 14 residues. Here the CDR3 reads CASSLAGVADTQYF. The CDR3 DNA reads as TGTGCCAGCAGCTTGGCGGGAGTGGCGGATACGCAGTATTTT. Full variable domain (rest looked up from reference TRBV11-3 and TRBJ2-3): EAGVVQSPRYKIIEKKQPVAFWCNPISGHNTLYWYLQNLGQGPELLIRYENEEAVDDSQLPKDRFSAERLKGVDSTLKIQPAELGDSAVYLCASSLAGVADTQYFGPGTRLTVL.

Only a few counts were recorded for this clonotype. This chain uses TRBV20-1 with TRBJ2-1; 7 bases are shared with TRBD1. Germline V gene sequence: CDR1 DFQATT, CDR2 SNEGSKA (reference sequence). The CDR3 runs 15 residues. V lost 3 bases to trimming and J lost 11 bases; unmatched junction nucleotides: 16. CDR3 loop: CSASATGVSTMKQFF. CDR3 nucleotide sequence: TGCAGTGCTAGTGCCACAGGGGTATCGACAATGAAGCAGTTCTTC.

The table lists this clonotype with a few counts. The chain uses TRBV6-2 or TRBV6-3 and TRBJ2-5, with D uncertain. Trimming cost V 5 bases and J 5 bases, with 15 bases left between them. From germline, CDR1 is MNHEY and CDR2 SVGEGT. CDR3 length: 14 amino acids. The CDR3 nucleotides read TGTGCCAGCAGTCGGGTACAGTATTACGAGACCCAGTACTTC. Protein: CASSRVQYYETQYF.

The genes are TRBV7-3 and TRBJ2-7; D might be TRBD2 (6 bases). The CDR3 contains 13 residues. The V end was cut by 1 base, the J end by 7 bases, with 11 bases between. The germline CDR1 and CDR2 sequences are SGHTA and FQGTGA. CDR3: CASSLITGEEQYF. The CDR3 DNA follows: TGTGCCAGCAGCTTAATTACGGGGGAGGAGCAGTACTTC. Complete variable domain (other parts from reference TRBV7-3 and TRBJ2-7): GAGVSQTPSNKVTEKGKYVELRCDPISGHTALYWYRQSLGQGPEFLIYFQGTGAADDSGLPNDRFFAVRPEGSVSTLKIQRTERGDSAVYLCASSLITGEEQYFGPGTRLTVT.

This clonotype appeared many times. The chain links TRBV10-3 to TRBJ2-7; D is uncertain. There are 16 residues in the CDR3. The V end lost 3 bases, the J end lost 4 bases, and 19 bases lay between the germline ends. Germline V gene data show CDR1 as ENHRY and CDR2 as SYGVKD. As DNA, the CDR3 is TGTGCCATCAGTGACTTACTTGGACGAGGACGGTACGAGCAGTACTTC. Translating it yields CAISDLLGRGRYEQYF.

As for this clonotype: A read error may produce the germline difference seen at one junction end. The gene calls are TRBV28 and TRBJ2-1, with a possible D match to TRBD1 (6 bases). The germline V gene has CDR1 MDHEN and CDR2 SYDVKM. This CDR3 has 10 residues. The CDR3 DNA sequence: TGTGCCCGCAGCGACAGGGAGCAGTTCTTC. Its translation is CARSDREQFF.

This clonotype was observed many times. The chain joins TRBV12-3 or TRBV12-4 to TRBJ2-7, with D possibly called TRBD1 or TRBD2 (5 bases each). The CDR3 totals 13 residues. Trimming left V 3 bases short and J 3 bases short, with 9 bases between. The DNA of the CDR3 is TGTGCCAGCAGTTTCCGGGGCATCTACGAGCAGTACTTC. Translating it yields CASSFRGIYEQYF.

This clonotype was seen only a few times. The CDR3 DNA sequence: TGCAGTGCTAGAGATATCGCGGGAGGATACAATGAGCAGTTCTTC. As protein: CSARDIAGGYNEQFF. The chain is built from TRBV20-1 and TRBJ2-1, with 8 nucleotides matching TRBD2. Looked up from germline, CDR1 is DFQATT and CDR2 is SNEGSKA (reference sequence). There are 15 residues in the CDR3. The trim removed 0 bases at V and 4 bases at J, leaving 5 bases unmatched.

The gene calls are TRBV27 and TRBJ2-1; tentatively, D is TRBD1 or TRBD2 (5 bases each). Per germline, CDR1 MNHEY and CDR2 SMNVEV (reference sequence). Deletions cut 5 bases from V and 4 bases from J, with 6 bases between. The CDR3 contains 12 residues. The DNA for the CDR3 is TGTGCCAGCAGTGAGGGGTACAATGAGCAGTTCTTC. Protein: CASSEGYNEQFF.

This clonotype was observed a handful of times. The chain employs TRBV15 and TRBJ1-3; D call uncertain. The V gene lost 7 bases and the J gene lost 4 bases, with 14 bases spanning the gap. Per the germline V gene, CDR1 is LNHNV and CDR2 is YYDKDF (reference sequence). CDR3 size: 14 residues. The CDR3, as DNA: TGTGCCACCAATTCGGGCGCGGACGGAAACACCATATATTTT. Its translation is CATNSGADGNTIYF.

This clonotype came up a few times. CDR3 nucleotide sequence: TGTGCCAGCAGCTTAAGAGGACACGTCCAAGATAATCTGGATACGCAGTATTTT. The encoded protein is CASSLRGHVQDNLDTQYF. V and J are TRBV7-3 and TRBJ2-3, with D tentatively TRBD1 (5 bases). This CDR3 region has 18 residues. Looked up from germline, CDR1 is SGHTA and CDR2 is FQGTGA. With 1 base removed from V and 6 bases from J, the gap between germline ends came to 23 bases.

The table lists this clonotype with a few counts. J is TRBJ2-4 and V is TRBV10-3; TRBD1 agrees at 9 bases. The trim removed 2 bases at V and 3 bases at J, leaving 8 bases unmatched. Per germline, CDR1 ENHRY and CDR2 SYGVKD. This CDR3 contains 17 residues. CDR3 residues: CAISEGGTGLGKNIQYF. In DNA, the CDR3 is TGTGCCATCAGTGAGGGAGGGACAGGGCTGGGCAAAAACATTCAGTACTTC.

This clonotype was seen repeatedly, ten times or more. V gene TRBV12-3 or TRBV12-4 combines with J gene TRBJ1-1; 9 bases align to TRBD1. CDR3 length equals 13 residues. After removal of 7 bases from V and 4 bases from J, the junction contained 4 bases not matched to a gene. In DNA form, the CDR3 reads TGTGCCAGCACCTTGACAGGGGGCACTGAAGCTTTCTTT. This gives the protein CASTLTGGTEAFF.

The chain links TRBV20-1 to TRBJ1-3; D is possibly TRBD1 (5 bases). V lost 0 bases to trimming and J lost 1 base, with 13 bases between them. This CDR3 is 16 amino acids long. Germline loops: CDR1 DFQATT, CDR2 SNEGSKA (reference sequence). The CDR3, as DNA: TGCAGTGCTAGAGATAACGGGGGTTTATCTGGAAACACCATATATTTT. Protein product: CSARDNGGLSGNTIYF.

V and J are TRBV20-1 and TRBJ2-3, with D possibly being TRBD2 (5 bases). Germline V gene lookup returns CDR1 DFQATT and CDR2 SNEGSKA (reference sequence). V lost 3 bases to trimming and J lost 0 bases, with 13 bases between them. CDR3 length equals 15 residues. The CDR3 is CSARVAGISTDTQYF. CDR3 nucleotides: TGCAGTGCTAGGGTGGCGGGCATTAGCACAGATACGCAGTATTTT.

Only a few counts were recorded for this clonotype. J is TRBJ1-2 and V is TRBV4-3; the D is unclear. The CDR3 loop spans 16 amino acids. With 0 bases removed from V and 4 bases from J, the gap between germline ends came to 15 bases. Looked up from germline, CDR1 is LGHNA and CDR2 is YSLEER. The CDR3 loop is CASSQDPDPAIYGYTF. CDR3 in DNA: TGCGCCAGCAGCCAAGACCCTGATCCTGCTATCTATGGCTACACCTTC.

CDR3 residues: CASSSGPGLAPYNEQFF. The CDR3 DNA follows: TGCGCCAGCAGCTCGGGACCGGGACTAGCGCCTTACAATGAGCAGTTCTTC. The J gene is TRBJ2-1, the V gene TRBV5-1; 10 positions agree with TRBD2. CDR1 is SGHRS, CDR2 YFSETQ, per germline. The CDR3 covers 17 residues. After removal of 3 bases from V and 4 bases from J, the junction contained 10 bases not matched to a gene.

This clonotype was counted ten times or more. The chain employs TRBV5-1 and TRBJ2-1; TRBD2 matches 7 bases. Germline V CDR1 and CDR2: SGHRS, YFSETQ. CDR3 length: 12 residues. With 7 bases clipped from V and 6 bases from J, the junction kept 4 bases outside the gene matches. CDR3 region: CASGREGNEQFF. CDR3 nucleotide sequence: TGCGCCAGCGGGAGGGAGGGCAATGAGCAGTTCTTC.

This clonotype has more than one count but fewer than ten. The J gene is TRBJ1-1, the V gene TRBV21-1; TRBD1, the table's D call, was not compared with the DNA. TRBV21-1 is listed as a pseudogene. This CDR3 has 17 residues. The DNA for the CDR3 is TGTGCCAGCAGCAAAGAAGACGACGGGGGTTTGAACACTGAAGCTTTCTTT. Protein sequence: CASSKEDDGGLNTEAFF.

This clonotype has more than one count but fewer than ten. J is TRBJ2-2 and V is TRBV30; the D is unclear. Germline values: CDR1 GTSNPN, CDR2 SVGIG (reference sequence). Deletions cut 0 bases from V and 1 base from J, with 12 bases between. CDR3 length equals 16 residues. Here the CDR3 reads CAWSVGSVGNTGELFF. The CDR3 DNA reads TGTGCCTGGAGTGTCGGTTCAGTGGGGAACACCGGGGAGCTGTTTTTT.

This clonotype was seen a handful of times. This chain joins TRBV20-1 and TRBJ2-1, with TRBD2 matching 7 bases. Looked up from germline, CDR1 is DFQATT and CDR2 is SNEGSKA (reference sequence). V trimming: 0 bases; J trimming: 0 bases; junction bases outside the gene matches: 8. The CDR3 sequence is 17 residues long. CDR3 sequence: CSARDGLADRSYNEQFF. CDR3 coding DNA: TGCAGTGCTAGAGATGGGCTAGCGGACCGCTCCTACAATGAGCAGTTCTTC.

This clonotype was observed a few times. V is TRBV27 and J is TRBJ2-1, with D perhaps matching TRBD2 (5 bases). The CDR3 is made up of 13 amino acids. Looked up from germline, CDR1 is MNHEY and CDR2 is SMNVEV (reference sequence). V was pared by 4 bases and J by 5 bases, with 9 bases between. The DNA of the CDR3 is TGTGCCAGCAGTTCTAGCCGGAACAATGAGCAGTTCTTC. The encoded protein is CASSSSRNNEQFF.

The chain joins TRBV29-1 to TRBJ1-2; D not certain. V shed 3 bases and J shed 6 bases, with 17 bases lying between them. CDR3 length: 14 amino acids. The germline gives CDR1 SQVTM, CDR2 ANQGSEA. The CDR3 is CSVDNLGKSHGYTF. CDR3 DNA sequence: TGCAGCGTTGACAATCTGGGGAAGTCGCATGGCTACACCTTC.

There are many counts of this clonotype. The V gene is TRBV7-2, the J gene TRBJ2-3, with no clear D. CDR3 length: 15 amino acids. V was cut by 5 bases and J by 0 bases, with 12 bases left in between. From germline, CDR1 is SGHTA and CDR2 FQGNSA. DNA for the CDR3: TGTGCCAGCAGCCCCACTACTTTTAGCACAGATACGCAGTATTTT. As protein: CASSPTTFSTDTQYF.

CDR3 residues: CASSSMATSGRIYNEQFF. Here the CDR3 DNA reads TGTGCCAGCTCATCCATGGCGACTAGCGGGAGAATCTACAATGAGCAGTTCTTC. The genes are TRBV18 and TRBJ2-1; 12 bases align to TRBD2. Germline assignment: CDR1 KGHSH and CDR2 LQKENI. The V and J ends lost 5 bases and 3 bases, in that order; junction bases with no gene match: 11. CDR3 length: 18 residues.

The sample holds a few counts of this clonotype. The chain couples TRBV15 to TRBJ2-3; 7 bases are a match to TRBD1. Germline values: CDR1 LNHNV, CDR2 YYDKDF (reference sequence). The ends lost 3 bases at V and 0 bases at J; junction bases unmatched: 9. The CDR3 runs to 17 residues. This CDR3 is CATSREPGQSSTDTQYF. CDR3 DNA sequence: TGTGCCACCAGCAGGGAGCCGGGACAGTCTAGCACAGATACGCAGTATTTT. Together with reference TRBV15 and TRBJ2-3, the CDR3 gives the full variable domain: DAMVIQNPRYQVTQFGKPVTLSCSQTLNHNVMYWYQQKSSQAPKLLFHYYDKDFNNEADTPDNFQSRRPNTSFCFLDIRSPGLGDTAMYLCATSREPGQSSTDTQYFGPGTRLTVL.